This note documents a single TCR beta chain sequence. The table lists this clone with a few counts. Its recognized antigen is unknown. Base quality data are lacking; no much larger clone is found one base away. In the prospective study, participants were about 18 to 100 years old, resided in about two dozen geographic areas of the United States, and were enrolled through a virtual design. In the prospective study, cohorts were assigned on the basis of participant-reported clinical history obtained from a screening survey and a study questionnaire. For ImmuneRACE Cohort 3, a participant was defined as recovered based on two consecutive negative NP/OP PCR tests, clearance by a healthcare professional, or resolution of symptoms. Each participant in the prospective study had whole blood, serum and a nasopharyngeal or oropharyngeal swab collected by mobile phlebotomists. Over a roughly two-month period, participants in the prospective study had the option of providing additional blood draws and questionnaires. Before DNA extraction, blood samples from the prospective study were shipped at room temperature or frozen.

This entry is derived from a study of blood T cell repertoires in COVID-19 (dated by TCRdb to the early 2020s). At the level of the whole study: Samples from collaborators originated in the United States, Italy and Spain and spanned both the acute and convalescent phases of COVID-19. A freely available public database, intended as a resource for researchers studying the immune response to SARS-CoV-2, is where the repertoires were released. Samples were obtained from the ongoing ImmuneRACE study (first 160 participants) and from about 1,300 subjects provided by 6 global collaborators. The material from the prospective study consisted of cDNA or gDNA derived from T cells, B-cell-depleted T cells, or PBMCs. The dataset comprised deeply sampled blood TCRbeta repertoires from subjects exposed to, actively infected with, or recovered from COVID-19. The sample metadata nearly always contained a de-identified subject ID, COVID-19 status, age in years and sex. Where HLA class I and class II types were available, the types were taken from metadata supplied by the sample provider, not from assay-based typing. The full study reports these points: Clinical and demographic metadata were provided uncurated, with the amount varying by source and participant.

TCRbeta CDR3 regions were amplified from genomic DNA by means of the immunoSEQ Assay, a bias-controlled multiplex PCR. On the authors' methods: The number of nucleated cells in each sample was estimated by amplification of reference gene primers within the assay. To quantify the absolute abundance of each unique TCRbeta CDR3 rearrangement, sequence reads were collapsed and filtered. For each sample, productive Simpson clonality was calculated by taking the square root of Simpson's diversity index across productive rearrangements. Here the immuneACCESS table is served through TCRdb, limited to in-frame sequences with V and J called. Missing clones are a known gap in these copies; in checked studies unresolved V genes cover under half, and the rest lacks a known reason. Clonal size and the V and J genes are those of that table, whereas D and trimming came from the DNA. The sample yields approximately 300,000 clones; 89% were counted once. The ten largest make up roughly 5% of the sample.

The sequenced sample consisted of PBMCs or T cells enriched from blood (not recorded which). This TCR derives from a man aged 60 to 69 who had recovered from COVID-19.

CDR3 reads: CASRWGDRVLDEAFF. The DNA reads TGTGCCAGCAGGTGGGGGGACAGGGTGCTTGATGAAGCTTTCTTT. The V and J segments used are TRBV7-2 and TRBJ1-1; 9 central bases correspond to TRBD1. V lost 6 bases and J lost 7 bases, and the count of bases not matched to a germline gene is 12. Its CDR3 holds 15 amino acids, cysteine through phenylalanine. Just CDR3 DNA is preserved here, 45 bases in frame from base 1. CDR1 and CDR2, per the germline V gene, are SGHTA and FQGNSA.